This T cell receptor (beta chain) is drawn from a study of blood T cell repertoires in COVID-19. Study summary: Specimens from acute and convalescent COVID-19 originated in the United States, Italy and Spain. Sample material is recorded as cDNA or gDNA derived from T cells, B-cell-depleted T cells, or PBMCs.

As handled by the study authors: Using reference gene primer amplification, nucleated cell counts were estimated. Measured with immunoSEQ multiplex PCR; TCRdb has only the in-frame clones, and not every one. The V and J calls and the clone size are those of that table, but D and trimming were determined from the DNA. The sample contains 57,000 or so clones, roughly three quarters of which appear only once. This CDR3 is built from 13 residues. The germline V gene has CDR1 MNHEY and CDR2 SVGAGI. V was cut by 7 bases and J by 6 bases, with 14 bases left in between. The sequenced material came from peripheral blood. The sequence was collected from a man between 50 and 59 years old with active or convalescent COVID-19. The chain joins TRBV6-5 to TRBJ2-3; D is perhaps TRBD1 (6 bases). The CDR3 loop reads CASTKQGLDTQYF. The CDR3 DNA reads as TGTGCCAGCACGAAACAGGGTTTGGATACGCAGTATTTT.